The 31 T cell receptor beta chains listed next were all sequenced from one sample in a study of blood T cells in healthy people across ages. Through a sample-barcoded 5' primer and a J-beta primer mix, a second PCR was run for roughly 7 to 11 cycles. TCRdb itself ran the 5' RACE reads through MiXCR, one entry per CDR3 protein. The sample shows over a million distinct CDR3 sequences, approximately 39% of them seen only once. The sample taken for sequencing was blood. All receptors derive from a woman aged 18-35 years in good health.

The chain uses TRBV7-6 and TRBJ1-1; possible D gene TRBD1, 6 bases. The CDR3 consists of 15 residues. The germline V gene has CDR1 SGHVS and CDR2 FNYEAQ. V lost 5 bases, J lost 3 bases, and 16 bases lay in between. The CDR3 loop reads CASSQEGERYTEAFF. The CDR3 DNA reads TGTGCCAGCAGCCAAGAGGGGGAGAGGTACACTGAAGCTTTCTTT.

The gene calls are TRBV25-1 and TRBJ2-3; the D gene is possibly TRBD1 (6 bases). This CDR3 spans 14 amino acids. With 2 bases removed from V and 6 bases from J, the gap between germline ends came to 12 bases. In germline, CDR1 is MGHDK, CDR2 SYGVNS. CDR3 nucleotide sequence: TGTGCCAGCAGTGAACCAAACAGGGTTGATACGCAGTATTTT. It yields the protein CASSEPNRVDTQYF.

The sample holds a few counts of this clonotype. The chain recombines TRBV7-2 with TRBJ2-7, with D perhaps assigned TRBD1 or TRBD2 (5 bases each). V lost 5 bases and J lost 3, with 11 bases in between. This CDR3 region has 13 residues. In germline, CDR1 is SGHTA, CDR2 FQGNSA. Here the CDR3 reads CASSVRGNYEQYF. Written as DNA, the CDR3 is TGTGCCAGCAGCGTACGGGGCAACTACGAGCAGTACTTC.

This clonotype came up a few times. This chain connects TRBV6-5 to TRBJ2-3; D could derive from TRBD1 or TRBD2 (5 bases each). The CDR3 consists of 18 residues. The ends were cut back, 6 bases at V and 0 bases at J, with 22 bases in the middle. CDR1 MNHEY and CDR2 SVGAGI come from the germline V gene. In DNA form, the CDR3 reads TGTGCCAGCAGATACGGGCCCACTAGGGGACCTAGCACAGATACGCAGTATTTT. Translation gives CASRYGPTRGPSTDTQYF.

This clonotype turned up a few times. The rearrangement uses TRBV7-2 and TRBJ2-1; D gene ambiguous. Germline CDR1 is SGHTA and CDR2 is FQGNSA. Trimming stripped 2 bases from V and 2 bases from J, with 10 bases between. The CDR3 has 15 amino acids. The CDR3 sequence is CASSLSSLPYNEQFF. DNA of the CDR3: TGTGCCAGCAGCTTATCCTCTTTGCCCTACAATGAGCAGTTCTTC.

CDR3 in amino acids: CASSYSTGDQPQHF. CDR3 coding DNA: TGTGCCAGCAGTTACTCGACCGGGGATCAGCCCCAGCATTTT. This chain uses TRBV6-6 with TRBJ1-5; no definite D call. The V gene lost 0 bases and the J gene lost 5 bases, with 8 bases spanning the gap. The germline V gene has CDR1 MNHNY and CDR2 SVGAGI (reference sequence). CDR3 length: 14 residues.

With respect to this clonotype: This sequence may be a read error, since a much larger clone differs from it by one base. V and J are TRBV7-9 and TRBJ1-2, with no clear D. The CDR3 consists of 14 residues. The ends were cut back, 7 bases at V and 8 bases at J, with 20 bases in the middle. Germline V gives CDR1 SEHNR, CDR2 FQNEAQ (reference sequence). CDR3 sequence: CASNSNTDAGGYTF. The CDR3 DNA reads TGTGCCAGCAACTCAAACACGGATGCGGGGGGCTACACCTTC.

This clonotype was seen many times. This chain joins TRBV24-1 and TRBJ1-1, with unresolved D. The ends were cut back, 7 bases at V and 2 bases at J, with 10 bases in the middle. This CDR3 contains 13 residues. Looked up from germline, CDR1 is KGHDR and CDR2 is SFDVKD. In DNA form, the CDR3 reads TGTGCCACCAGGTTACAGCACAACACTGAAGCTTTCTTT. Protein product: CATRLQHNTEAFF.

This rearrangement joins TRBV28 to TRBJ1-4; D ambiguous. This CDR3 contains 12 residues. Deletions cut 5 bases from V and 12 bases from J, with 13 bases between. Germline values: CDR1 MDHEN, CDR2 SYDVKM. In nucleotides, the CDR3 is TGTGCCAGCAGTCTCCCTGGCCTCGAACTGTTTTTT. This translates into CASSLPGLELFF.

This clonotype has ten or more counts. CDR3: CASSYHRGYNYGYTF. In DNA form, the CDR3 reads TGTGCCAGCAGTTACCACAGGGGGTATAACTATGGCTACACCTTC. This chain links TRBV6-5 with TRBJ1-2; 8 bases are shared with TRBD1. CDR1 and CDR2 from the germline V gene are MNHEY and SVGAGI. There are 15 residues in the CDR3. J lost 1 base, V lost 2 bases, and 3 bases had no gene match.

J is TRBJ2-7 and V is TRBV2, with TRBD1 matching 8 bases. The germline CDR1 and CDR2 sequences are SNHLY and FYNNEI. After removal of 7 bases from V and 6 bases from J, the junction contained 8 bases not matched to a gene. The CDR3 contains 13 residues. Here the CDR3 DNA reads TGTGCCAGCATCGCGGACAGGGTATCCGAGCAGTACTTC. This translates into CASIADRVSEQYF.

This clonotype was recorded only once. An end of the junction does not agree with germline; a read error may underlie this. This chain joins TRBV4-1 and TRBJ2-4; 14 bases are shared with TRBD2. This CDR3 is built from 18 residues. Germline V gene data show CDR1 as MGHRA and CDR2 as YSYEKL. The CDR3 sequence: CASSRGLAGGSSKNTQYF. The CDR3 coding sequence is TGCGCCAGCAGCCGCGGACTAGCGGGGGGTTCATCCAAAAACACTCAGTACTTC.

The chain uses TRBV7-9 and TRBJ1-1; TRBD1 aligns across 8 bases. The V gene end was trimmed by 5 bases and the J gene end by 6 bases; junction bases not matched to a gene: 11. This CDR3 is built from 15 residues. Per germline, CDR1 SEHNR and CDR2 FQNEAQ (reference sequence). The CDR3 loop is CASSLDLQGEAEAFF. The CDR3 nucleotides are TGTGCCAGCAGCCTCGATCTACAGGGGGAGGCTGAAGCTTTCTTT.

V usage is TRBV20-1 and J usage is TRBJ2-1, with 8 nucleotides matching TRBD2. V trimming: 3 bases; J trimming: 4 bases; junction bases outside the gene matches: 8. CDR1 DFQATT and CDR2 SNEGSKA come from the germline V gene (reference sequence). This CDR3 has 15 residues. CDR3 nucleotide sequence: TGCAGTGCTAGGGATCGGCGGGGGGTATACAATGAGCAGTTCTTC. Amino acids: CSARDRRGVYNEQFF.

The rearrangement links TRBV29-1 to TRBJ2-3; a possible D gene is TRBD2 (5 bases). V lost 3 bases and J 1 base, leaving 11 bases between the germline ends. The germline gives CDR1 SQVTM, CDR2 ANQGSEA. The CDR3 runs 14 residues. As DNA, the CDR3 is TGCAGCGTTGAGGCGGGTGGGGGCACAGATACGCAGTATTTT. Amino acid sequence: CSVEAGGGTDTQYF.

The CDR3 sequence is CASSSRSGGARLAPDTQYF. The CDR3 region has the DNA TGTGCCAGCAGCTCCAGGAGCGGGGGGGCGCGGCTAGCTCCAGATACGCAGTATTTT. The chain recombines TRBV7-6 with TRBJ2-3, with 10 nucleotides matching TRBD2. Germline loops: CDR1 SGHVS, CDR2 FNYEAQ. The V segment lost 4 bases and the J segment 4 bases; nucleotides outside the gene matches: 17. The CDR3 sequence is 19 residues long.

The chain is built from TRBV7-9 and TRBJ2-7; 14 bases fit TRBD2. The CDR3 has 16 residues. The germline V gene has CDR1 SEHNR and CDR2 FQNEAQ (reference sequence). V shed 6 bases and J 5 bases; nucleotides not matched to a gene: 9. The CDR3 DNA sequence: TGTGCCAGCAGTCACCCCGGGGGACTAGCGGGAGACGAGCAGTACTTC. It translates to CASSHPGGLAGDEQYF. Full variable domain (outside the CDR3, taken from reference TRBV7-9 and TRBJ2-7): DTGVSQNPRHKITKRGQNVTFRCDPISEHNRLYWYRQTLGQGPEFLTYFQNEAQLEKSRLLSDRFSAERPKGSFSTLEIQRTEQGDSAMYLCASSHPGGLAGDEQYFGPGTRLTVT.

V gene TRBV9 combines with J gene TRBJ2-1; D is possibly TRBD2 (5 bases). The V end was cut by 3 bases, the J end by 6 bases, with 13 bases between. Germline CDR1 reads SGDLS; CDR2 reads YYNGEE. This CDR3 region has 14 residues. The CDR3 loop reads CASSGALGVNEQFF. The CDR3 region has the DNA TGTGCCAGCAGCGGAGCCCTCGGGGTCAATGAGCAGTTCTTC. The variable domain in full, completed from reference TRBV9 and TRBJ2-1, reads DSGVTQTPKHLITATGQRVTLRCSPRSGDLSVYWYQQSLDQGLQFLIQYYNGEERAKGNILERFSAQQFPDLHSELNLSSLELGDSALYFCASSGALGVNEQFFGPGTRLTVL.

This clonotype was detected only a few times. The chain uses TRBV20-1 and TRBJ1-2; D remains ambiguous. Germline V gene lookup returns CDR1 DFQATT and CDR2 SNEGSKA (reference sequence). The CDR3 length is 13 residues. V was trimmed by 0 bases and J by 4 bases, leaving 9 bases between them. The CDR3 DNA follows: TGCAGTGCTAGAGATCTTGATTCCTATGGCTACACCTTC. It is translated as CSARDLDSYGYTF.

This clonotype was recorded only once. The chain has TRBV3-1 and TRBJ2-5; tentatively, D is TRBD2 (6 bases). The ends were cut back, 3 bases at V and 0 bases at J, with 20 bases in the middle. In germline, CDR1 is LGHDT, CDR2 YNNKEL (reference sequence). The CDR3 spans 18 residues. The CDR3 coding sequence is TGTGCCAGCAGCCAGACCGCGTCTAGCGTAATGAACCAAGAGACCCAGTACTTC. Protein product: CASSQTASSVMNQETQYF.

This clonotype was counted once. This chain joins TRBV12-3 or TRBV12-4 and TRBJ2-1; 10 bases fit TRBD2. Unmatched junction bases numbered 7, after V lost 5 bases and J lost 9 bases. The CDR3 covers 14 residues. The CDR3 DNA reads TGTGCCAGCAGTGACGGGACTAGCGAAAGTGAGCAGTTCTTC. Protein product: CASSDGTSESEQFF.

This clonotype was counted a few times. This chain links TRBV3-1 with TRBJ2-7, with TRBD2 matching 8 bases. The ends lost 5 bases at V and 0 bases at J; junction bases unmatched: 15. The CDR3 runs to 18 residues. The germline V gene encodes CDR1 LGHDT and CDR2 YNNKEL (reference sequence). CDR3: CASSAHLVLAANSYEQYF. DNA for the CDR3: TGTGCCAGCAGCGCCCACCTAGTACTAGCGGCAAACTCCTACGAGCAGTACTTC.

The chain combines TRBV6-2 or TRBV6-3 with TRBJ1-5, with 10 bases identical to TRBD1. The CDR3 length is 16 residues. J gave up 2 bases and V 7 bases, and 8 bases lay outside the gene matches. CDR1 MNHEY and CDR2 SVGEGT come from the germline V gene. The CDR3 DNA sequence: TGTGCCAGCACCTGGGGGACAGGGGAGGGCAATCAGCCCCAGCATTTT. Residues: CASTWGTGEGNQPQHF.

This chain uses TRBV6-5 with TRBJ1-5, with 8 bases matching TRBD1. The DNA end is a closer match to TRBJ2-3, so the J assignment may be wrong. This CDR3 is 13 amino acids long. The germline gives CDR1 MNHEY, CDR2 SVGAGI. The chain's CDR3 is CASAQGAYQPQYF. The CDR3, as DNA: TGTGCCAGCGCCCAGGGGGCGTATCAGCCCCAGTATTTT.

The chain uses TRBV30 and TRBJ1-6; 7 bases line up with TRBD1. The CDR3 is made up of 15 amino acids. Germline values: CDR1 GTSNPN, CDR2 SVGIG (reference sequence). V was pared by 4 bases and J by 9 bases, with 12 bases of the junction left unmatched. CDR3 nucleotides: TGTGCCTGGAACCACCGGGACAGACTTTCTTCACCCCTCCACTTT. Translated: CAWNHRDRLSSPLHF.

This clonotype was counted only a few times. The chain couples TRBV3-1 to TRBJ1-6, with TRBD1 as a possible D gene (6 bases). CDR3 size: 15 residues. V gave up 0 bases and J gave up 13 bases, with 16 bases separating them. Germline assignment: CDR1 LGHDT and CDR2 YNNKEL (reference sequence). The CDR3 DNA reads TGTGCCAGCAGCCAAGAGAGCAGGGGCGGTTCGCCCCTCCACTTT. The encoded protein is CASSQESRGGSPLHF.

The chain joins TRBV5-1 to TRBJ2-1; D may be TRBD1 or TRBD2 (5 bases each). Germline lookup yields CDR1 SGHRS and CDR2 YFSETQ. Trimming shortened V by 1 base and J by 5 bases, and 10 bases separated the two germline ends. This CDR3 is built from 14 residues. Here the CDR3 reads CASSLLARDNEQFF. The CDR3 DNA reads as TGCGCCAGCAGCTTGCTAGCCAGGGACAATGAGCAGTTCTTC. The full variable domain, its missing parts supplied by reference TRBV5-1 and TRBJ2-1, is KAGVTQTPRYLIKTRGQQVTLSCSPISGHRSVSWYQQTPGQGLQFLFEYFSETQRNKGNFPGRFSGRQFSNSRSEMNVSTLELGDSALYLCASSLLARDNEQFFGPGTRLTVL.

This clonotype was recorded a few times. V is TRBV6-5 and J is TRBJ1-1; D might be TRBD1 (6 bases). V was pared by 5 bases and J by 4 bases, with 20 bases between. The germline gives CDR1 MNHEY, CDR2 SVGAGI. This CDR3 has 16 residues. The CDR3 here is CASSLFGRRGGTEAFF. The CDR3 DNA sequence: TGTGCCAGCAGTCTATTCGGGCGGCGAGGGGGCACTGAAGCTTTCTTT.

In this sample, this clonotype turned up a few times. The junction does not match germline at one end; this may be a read error. The chain combines TRBV7-7 with TRBJ2-3; a weak D match, TRBD1 (6 bases). This CDR3 contains 17 residues. Germline V gives CDR1 SSHAT, CDR2 FNYEAQ (reference sequence). The CDR3 here is CASSLAATGPSTDTQYF. The CDR3 DNA reads as TGTGCTAGCAGCTTAGCCGCGACAGGACCTAGCACAGATACGCAGTATTTT.

This clonotype showed up just a few times. The chain employs TRBV12-3 or TRBV12-4 and TRBJ2-3, with no clear D. Trimming took 3 bases from V and 1 from J, leaving 14 bases between them. The CDR3 totals 16 residues. CDR3 region: CASSFLPPLGTDTQYF. In DNA, the CDR3 is TGTGCCAGCAGTTTTCTTCCCCCATTGGGCACAGATACGCAGTATTTT.

V usage is TRBV20-1 and J usage is TRBJ2-7; D is tentatively TRBD1 or TRBD2 (6 bases each). The V gene lost 5 bases and the J gene lost 7 bases, with 15 bases spanning the gap. The CDR3 has 12 residues. Germline V gives CDR1 DFQATT, CDR2 SNEGSKA (reference sequence). CDR3 in amino acids: CSALEGGNEQYF. Written as DNA, the CDR3 is TGCAGTGCTCTGGAGGGGGGCAATGAGCAGTACTTC.